A selection of T cell receptor beta chains follows, all from one sample in a study of blood T cell repertoires in COVID-19. Profiled with immunoSEQ multiplex PCR; TCRdb holds only in-frame clones, not every one. The sample comprises approximately 300,000 clones, about nine tenths of which are singletons, and approximately 5.5% rests with the top ten. What was sequenced was PBMCs or T cells enriched from blood (not recorded which). These receptors all come from a man between 60 and 75 years old who had recovered from COVID-19. CDR3s include the opening cysteine and the closing phenylalanine or tryptophan. D genes are given only for firm matches. Size tells how often a clone was seen (once, few, many) or the class of an expanded clone, and some rows leave it out.

TRBV19	-	-	TRBJ2-5	TGTGCCAGTAGTAGGACGTCCAGGAGGGAGACCCAGTACTTC	CASSRTSRRETQYF
TRBV6-5	-	-	TRBJ1-1	TGTGCCAGTACCCGTCCGAGCACTGAAGCTTTCTTT	CASTRPSTEAFF
TRBV9	TRBD1	once	TRBJ1-4	TGTGCCAGCAGCGTAGAGGGGACAGGTTATGATGAAAAACTGTTTTTT	CASSVEGTGYDEKLFF
TRBV30	-	-	TRBJ1-4	TGTGCCTGGAATCGGAGGGCAACTAATGAAAAACTGTTTTTT	CAWNRRATNEKLFF
TRBV5-5	-	-	TRBJ1-3	TGTGCCAGCAGCTTGGTATCCCAGGGGACTGGAAACACCATATATTTT	CASSLVSQGTGNTIYF
TRBV7-9	-	few	TRBJ1-2	TGTGCCAGCAGCTCACAGGGAAGTAAGGACTATGGCTACACCTTC	CASSSQGSKDYGYTF
TRBV9	-	-	TRBJ2-1	TGTGCCAGCAGCGTCCCCGGGACTTCGTACAATGAGCAGTTCTTC	CASSVPGTSYNEQFF
TRBV6-5	TRBD1	-	TRBJ1-4	TGTGCCAGCAGTTACTCAGCAGGGGGAGGCGAAAAACTGTTTTTT	CASSYSAGGGEKLFF
TRBV2	TRBD2	-	TRBJ2-5	TGTGCCAGCAGCTCCGGGACTAGCGCTGAGACCCAGTACTTC	CASSSGTSAETQYF
TRBV5-1	-	-	TRBJ2-7	TGCGCCAGCAGCTTGGGCGGTACCTACGAGCAGTACTTC	CASSLGGTYEQYF
TRBV5-5	-	-	TRBJ1-5	TGTGCCAGCAGTCCCAGGGTACGCCAGCCCCAGCATTTT	CASSPRVRQPQHF
TRBV21-1	-	-	TRBJ1-5	TGTGCCAGCAGCGGGCGGGGAGCAGGGCGTCAGCCCCAGCATTTT	CASSGRGAGRQPQHF
TRBV7-3	TRBD1	-	TRBJ2-2	TGTGCCAGCAGCCCTGGGACAGGGGCGAACACCGGGGAGCTGTTTTTT	CASSPGTGANTGELFF
TRBV7-9	TRBD2	-	TRBJ2-3	TGTGCCAGCAGCTTGGGGCTAGCGGGAGTCTCAGATACGCAGTATTTT	CASSLGLAGVSDTQYF
TRBV19	-	-	TRBJ1-6	TGTGCCAGTAGTATCTCCCGGGTTGAGATCAATTCACCCCTCCACTTT	CASSISRVEINSPLHF